Presented here are 4 T cell receptor beta chains from one specimen sequenced in a study of identifying expanded T cells in peripheral blood. Generated by immunoSEQ multiplex PCR, the TCRdb table keeps only in-frame clones and is missing some. The sample includes roughly 56,000 clones, about 83% of them seen just once. The sample comprised blood. The receptors here all came from a person aged 18 to 70 in good health.

J is TRBJ2-7 and V is TRBV7-8; D ambiguous. The CDR3 totals 12 residues. Germline loops: CDR1 SGHVS, CDR2 FQNEAQ. V shed 5 bases and J shed 6 bases, with 11 bases lying between them. The CDR3 region has the DNA TGTGCCAGCAGCCAGCCACGTGCCGAGCAGTACTTC. This codes for CASSQPRAEQYF.

V and J are TRBV6-1 and TRBJ2-2; no clear D gene. Germline CDR1 reads MNHNS; CDR2 reads SASEGT. V was pared by 2 bases and J by 4 bases, with 11 bases between. The CDR3 runs to 15 residues. The CDR3 nucleotides are TGTGCCAGCAGTGAATTCGTGGGCACCACCGGGGAGCTGTTTTTT. This sequence encodes CASSEFVGTTGELFF.

This clone has only one observation. This chain's CDR3 is CASSMAGGLSYEQYF. DNA for the CDR3: TGTGCCAGTAGTATGGCGGGAGGTCTTTCCTACGAGCAGTACTTC. The chain couples TRBV19 to TRBJ2-7; TRBD2 matches at 8 bases. The V segment lost 3 bases and the J segment 1 base; nucleotides outside the gene matches: 5. The CDR3 is 15 residues long. Per the germline V gene, CDR1 is LNHDA and CDR2 is SQIVND (reference sequence). The variable domain in full, completed from reference TRBV19 and TRBJ2-7, reads DGGITQSPKYLFRKEGQNVTLSCEQNLNHDAMYWYRQDPGQGLRLIYYSQIVNDFQKGDIAEGYSVSREKKESFPLTVTSAQKNPTAFYLCASSMAGGLSYEQYFGPGTRLTVT.

This rearrangement joins TRBV4-1 to TRBJ1-3; D uncertain. Germline CDR1 and CDR2: MGHRA and YSYEKL. V was clipped by 1 base and J by 0 bases, with 13 bases between them. The length of the CDR3 is 17 residues. For the CDR3, the DNA is TGCGCCAGCAGCCAAGTCAGGACCACCTTCTCTGGAAACACCATATATTTT. Translated: CASSQVRTTFSGNTIYF.